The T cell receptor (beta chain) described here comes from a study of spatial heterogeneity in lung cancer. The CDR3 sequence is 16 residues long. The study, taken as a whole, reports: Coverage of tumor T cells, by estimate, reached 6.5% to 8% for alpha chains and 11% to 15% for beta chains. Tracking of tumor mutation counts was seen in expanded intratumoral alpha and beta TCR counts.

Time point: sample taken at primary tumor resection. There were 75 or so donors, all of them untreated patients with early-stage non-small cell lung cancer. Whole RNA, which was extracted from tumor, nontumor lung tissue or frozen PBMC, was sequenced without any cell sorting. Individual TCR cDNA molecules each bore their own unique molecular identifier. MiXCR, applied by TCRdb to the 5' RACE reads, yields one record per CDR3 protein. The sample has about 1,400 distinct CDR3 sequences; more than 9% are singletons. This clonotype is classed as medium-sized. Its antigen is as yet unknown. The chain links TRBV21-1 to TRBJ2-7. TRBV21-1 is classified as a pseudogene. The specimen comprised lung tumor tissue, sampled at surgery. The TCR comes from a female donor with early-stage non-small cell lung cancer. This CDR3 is CASSKALGYTSYEQYF. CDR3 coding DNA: TGTGCCAGCAGCAAAGCGCTCGGTTACACATCCTACGAGCAGTACTTC.